This T cell receptor (beta chain) is drawn from a study of PD-L1 blockade in urothelial cancer. Study summary: Investigators checked blood 3 weeks (second dose) and 6 weeks after treatment start. The study, taken as a whole, reports: When pretreatment blood TCR clonality was below the median, it predicted better survival.

The germline CDR1 and CDR2 sequences are MDHEN and SYDVKM. Trimming stripped 5 bases from V and 0 bases from J, with 10 bases between. This CDR3 is 14 amino acids long. TCRdb's table, derived via immunoSEQ multiplex PCR, lists solely in-frame clones and lacks some. In the table there are around 56,000 clones, approximately 86% of which are singletons. Details on this clone: The antigen is unknown.

This chain connects TRBV28 to TRBJ1-2, with unresolved D. Sample: PBMCs, taken around atezolizumab (anti-PD-L1) treatment. This TCR was sampled from a man aged 45-60 years with urothelial cancer. The CDR3 reads CASSLQIANYGYTF. CDR3 nucleotides: TGTGCCAGCAGTCTACAGATAGCTAACTATGGCTACACCTTC.